This T cell receptor beta chain was identified in a study of T cells expressing NK-cell markers. In the study overall: The eight sequenced donors comprised seven who were HCMV-seropositive and one who was seronegative. Findings and caveats of the study: These clonotypes, the leaders elsewhere, also led the CD3+CD56-NKG2C+ fraction in a handful of donors. In five or six donors, dominant NKG2C+ clonotypes were roughly 1.0-8% of CD8+ T cells.

UMI-tagged 5'RACE template switching yielded the TCR beta cDNA. TCRdb reanalyzed the 5' RACE reads, giving one entry per CDR3 protein sequence and no DNA. The repertoire table contains 500,000 to 700,000 distinct CDR3 sequences. CDR3 length equals 18 residues. Comment on this clonotype: Its antigen is still unknown.

The sequenced material came from blood T cells: a sorted CD56 or NKG2C T cell subset, CD4+ or CD8+ T cells, or bulk PBMC T cells (not recorded which). The TCR sequence derives from a man aged 18 to 30 in good health. The chain links TRBV12-3 or TRBV12-4 to TRBJ2-6. The CDR3 sequence: CASSLNLFNWMESNVLTF.